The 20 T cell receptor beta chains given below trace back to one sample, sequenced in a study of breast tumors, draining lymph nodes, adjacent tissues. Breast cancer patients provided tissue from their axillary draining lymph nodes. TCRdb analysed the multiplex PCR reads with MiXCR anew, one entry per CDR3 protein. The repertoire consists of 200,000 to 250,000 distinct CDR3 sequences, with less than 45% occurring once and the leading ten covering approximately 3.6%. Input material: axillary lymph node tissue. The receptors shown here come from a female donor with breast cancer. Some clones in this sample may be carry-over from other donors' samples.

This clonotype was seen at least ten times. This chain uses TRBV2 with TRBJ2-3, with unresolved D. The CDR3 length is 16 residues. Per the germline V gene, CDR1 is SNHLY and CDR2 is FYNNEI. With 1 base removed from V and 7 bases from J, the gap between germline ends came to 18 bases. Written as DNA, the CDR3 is TGTGCCAGCAGTGAAGAGGGTGCCTCCGCTGAATATACGCAGTATTTT. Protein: CASSEEGASAEYTQYF.

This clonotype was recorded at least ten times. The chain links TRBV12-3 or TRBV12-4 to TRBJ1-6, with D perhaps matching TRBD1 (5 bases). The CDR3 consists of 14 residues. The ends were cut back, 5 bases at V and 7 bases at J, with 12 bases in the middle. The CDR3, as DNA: TGTGCCAGCAGTCCGGGACGGATAAATTCACCCCTCCACTTT. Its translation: CASSPGRINSPLHF.

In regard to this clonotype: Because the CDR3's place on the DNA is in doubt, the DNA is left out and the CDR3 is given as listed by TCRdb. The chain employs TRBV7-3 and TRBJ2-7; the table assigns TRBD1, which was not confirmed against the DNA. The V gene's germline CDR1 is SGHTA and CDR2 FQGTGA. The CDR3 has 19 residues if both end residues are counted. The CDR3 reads CASSFYICSAGGASYEQYF.

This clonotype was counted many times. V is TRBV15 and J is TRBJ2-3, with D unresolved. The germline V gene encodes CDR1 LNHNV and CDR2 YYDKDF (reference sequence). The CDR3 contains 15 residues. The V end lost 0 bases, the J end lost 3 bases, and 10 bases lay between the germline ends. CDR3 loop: CATSRDLLVTDTQYF. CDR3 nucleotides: TGTGCCACCAGCAGAGATCTATTGGTTACAGATACGCAGTATTTT.

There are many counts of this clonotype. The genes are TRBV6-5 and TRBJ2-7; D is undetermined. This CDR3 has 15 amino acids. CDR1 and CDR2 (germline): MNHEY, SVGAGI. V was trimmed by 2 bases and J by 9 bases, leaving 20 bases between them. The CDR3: CASSYNSLNPWRQYF. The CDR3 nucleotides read TGTGCCAGCAGTTACAATTCTCTCAATCCTTGGCGGCAGTACTTC.

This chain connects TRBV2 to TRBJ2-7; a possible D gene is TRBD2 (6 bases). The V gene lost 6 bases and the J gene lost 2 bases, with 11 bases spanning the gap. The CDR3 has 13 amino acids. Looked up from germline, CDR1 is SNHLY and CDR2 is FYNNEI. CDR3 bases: TGTGCCAGCAGGGGCGGGGCCACCTACGAGCAGTACTTC. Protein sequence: CASRGGATYEQYF.

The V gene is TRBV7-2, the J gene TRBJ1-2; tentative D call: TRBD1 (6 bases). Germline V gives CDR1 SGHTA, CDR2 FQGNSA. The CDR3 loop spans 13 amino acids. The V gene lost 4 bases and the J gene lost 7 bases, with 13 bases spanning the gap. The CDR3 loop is CASSSTGTGGYTF. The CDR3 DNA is TGTGCCAGCAGCTCAACAGGGACGGGTGGCTACACCTTC. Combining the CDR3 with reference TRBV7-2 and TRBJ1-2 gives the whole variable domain GAGVSQSPSNKVTEKGKDVELRCDPISGHTALYWYRQSLGQGLEFLIYFQGNSAPDKSGLPSDRFSAERTGGSVSTLTIQRTQQEDSAVYLCASSSTGTGGYTFGSGTRLTVV.

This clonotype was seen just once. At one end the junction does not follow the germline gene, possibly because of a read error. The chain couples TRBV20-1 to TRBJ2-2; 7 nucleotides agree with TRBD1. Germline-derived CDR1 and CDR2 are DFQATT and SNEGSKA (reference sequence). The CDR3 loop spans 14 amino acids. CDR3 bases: TGCAGTGCTAGAGACACAGGGGTCGCCGGGGAGTTGTTTTTT. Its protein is CSARDTGVAGELFF.

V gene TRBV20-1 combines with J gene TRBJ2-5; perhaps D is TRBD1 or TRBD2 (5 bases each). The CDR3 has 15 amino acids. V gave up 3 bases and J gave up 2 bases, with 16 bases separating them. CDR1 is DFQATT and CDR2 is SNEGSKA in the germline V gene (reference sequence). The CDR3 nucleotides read TGCAGTGCTAGGGGTCAGGGTGAGGGTCAAGAGACCCAGTACTTC. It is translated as CSARGQGEGQETQYF.

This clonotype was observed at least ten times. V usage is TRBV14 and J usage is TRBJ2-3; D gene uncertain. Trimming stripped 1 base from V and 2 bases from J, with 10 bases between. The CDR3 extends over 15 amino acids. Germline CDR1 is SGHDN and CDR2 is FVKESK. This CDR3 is CASSQARTFTDTQYF. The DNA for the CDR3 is TGTGCCAGCAGCCAAGCCAGGACCTTCACAGATACGCAGTATTTT.

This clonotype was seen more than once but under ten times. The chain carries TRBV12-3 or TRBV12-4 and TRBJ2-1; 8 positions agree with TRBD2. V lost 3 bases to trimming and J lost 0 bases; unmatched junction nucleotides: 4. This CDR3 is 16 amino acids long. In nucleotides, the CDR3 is TGTGCCAGCAGTTTCCTCGGGAGGGCCTCCTACAATGAGCAGTTCTTC. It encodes CASSFLGRASYNEQFF.

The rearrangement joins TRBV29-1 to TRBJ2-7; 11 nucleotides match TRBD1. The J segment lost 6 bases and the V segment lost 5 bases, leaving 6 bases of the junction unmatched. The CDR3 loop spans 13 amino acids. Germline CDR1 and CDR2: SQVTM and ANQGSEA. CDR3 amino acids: CSVQTGTGGEQYF. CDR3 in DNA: TGCAGCGTTCAGACCGGGACAGGGGGCGAGCAGTACTTC.

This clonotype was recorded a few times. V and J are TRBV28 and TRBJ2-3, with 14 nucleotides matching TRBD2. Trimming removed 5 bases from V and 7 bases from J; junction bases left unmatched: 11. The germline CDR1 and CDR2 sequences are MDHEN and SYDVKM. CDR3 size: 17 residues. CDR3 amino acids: CASSRGKGLAGVNTQYF. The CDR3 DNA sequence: TGTGCCAGCAGTCGGGGAAAGGGACTAGCGGGAGTAAATACGCAGTATTTT.

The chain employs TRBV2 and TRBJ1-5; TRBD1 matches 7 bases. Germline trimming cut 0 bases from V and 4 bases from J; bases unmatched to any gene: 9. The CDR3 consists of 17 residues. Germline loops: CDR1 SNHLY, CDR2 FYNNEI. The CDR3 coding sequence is TGTGCCAGCAGTGAAGCGATGCAGGGGGACGGGAATCAGCCCCAGCATTTT. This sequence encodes CASSEAMQGDGNQPQHF.

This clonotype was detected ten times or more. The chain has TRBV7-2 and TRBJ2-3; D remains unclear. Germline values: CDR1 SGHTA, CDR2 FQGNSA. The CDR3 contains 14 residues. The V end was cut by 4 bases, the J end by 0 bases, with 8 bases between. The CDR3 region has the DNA TGTGCCAGCAGCTGGACGCAAAGCACAGATACGCAGTATTTT. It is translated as CASSWTQSTDTQYF.

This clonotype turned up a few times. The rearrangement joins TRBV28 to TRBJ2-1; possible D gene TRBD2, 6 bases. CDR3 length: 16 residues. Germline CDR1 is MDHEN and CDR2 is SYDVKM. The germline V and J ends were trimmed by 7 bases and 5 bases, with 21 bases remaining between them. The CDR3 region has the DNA TGTGCCAGCACCTCCGGAGGGGCCAAGCCCCACAATGAGCAGTTCTTC. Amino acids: CASTSGGAKPHNEQFF.

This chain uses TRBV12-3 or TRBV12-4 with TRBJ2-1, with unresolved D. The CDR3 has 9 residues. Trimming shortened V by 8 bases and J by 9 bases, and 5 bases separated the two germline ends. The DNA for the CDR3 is TGTGCCAGCGCGGTTGAGCAGTTCTTC. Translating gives CASAVEQFF.

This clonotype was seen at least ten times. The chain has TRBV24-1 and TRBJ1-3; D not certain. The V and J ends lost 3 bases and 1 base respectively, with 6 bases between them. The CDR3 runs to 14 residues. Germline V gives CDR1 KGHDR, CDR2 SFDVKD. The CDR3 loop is CATSDALSGNTIYF. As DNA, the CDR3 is TGTGCCACCAGTGATGCCCTTTCTGGAAACACCATATATTTT.

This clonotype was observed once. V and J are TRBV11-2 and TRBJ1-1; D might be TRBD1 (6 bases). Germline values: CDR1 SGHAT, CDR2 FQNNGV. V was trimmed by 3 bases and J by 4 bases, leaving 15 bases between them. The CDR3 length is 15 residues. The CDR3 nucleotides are TGTGCCAGCAGCTTGGGGCGAGGGGGACCCACTGAAGCTTTCTTT. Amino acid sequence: CASSLGRGGPTEAFF.

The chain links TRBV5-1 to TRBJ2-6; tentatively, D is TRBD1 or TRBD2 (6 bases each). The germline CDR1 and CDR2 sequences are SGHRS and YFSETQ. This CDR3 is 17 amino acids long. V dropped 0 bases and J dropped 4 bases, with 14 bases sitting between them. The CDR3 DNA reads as TGCGCCAGCAGCTTGGCCGATGGGGGGCCCGGGGCCAACGTCCTGACTTTC. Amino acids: CASSLADGGPGANVLTF.